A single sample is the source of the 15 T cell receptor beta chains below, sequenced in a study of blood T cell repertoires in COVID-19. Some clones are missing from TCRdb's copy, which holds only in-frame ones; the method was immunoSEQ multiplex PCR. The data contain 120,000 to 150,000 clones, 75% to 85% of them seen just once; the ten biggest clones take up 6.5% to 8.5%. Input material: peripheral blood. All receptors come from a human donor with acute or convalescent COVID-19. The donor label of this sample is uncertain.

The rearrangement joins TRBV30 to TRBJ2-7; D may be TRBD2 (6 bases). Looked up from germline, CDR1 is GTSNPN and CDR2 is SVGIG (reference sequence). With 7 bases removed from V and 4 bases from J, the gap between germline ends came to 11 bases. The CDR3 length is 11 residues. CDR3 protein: CAFGGDYEQYV. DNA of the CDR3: TGTGCCTTCGGCGGGGATTACGAGCAGTACGTC.

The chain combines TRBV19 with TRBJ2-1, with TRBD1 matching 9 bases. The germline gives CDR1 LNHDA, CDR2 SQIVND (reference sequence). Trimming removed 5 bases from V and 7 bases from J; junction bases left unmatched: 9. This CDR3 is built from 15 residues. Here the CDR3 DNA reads TGTGCCAGTAGTCTCCGACAGGACAGGGGAAATGAGCAGTTCTTC. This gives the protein CASSLRQDRGNEQFF.

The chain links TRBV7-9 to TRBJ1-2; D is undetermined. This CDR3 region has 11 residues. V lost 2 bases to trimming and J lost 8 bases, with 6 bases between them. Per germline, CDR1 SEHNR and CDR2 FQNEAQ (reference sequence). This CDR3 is CASSLNPGYTF. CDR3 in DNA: TGTGCCAGCAGCTTAAATCCAGGCTACACCTTC.

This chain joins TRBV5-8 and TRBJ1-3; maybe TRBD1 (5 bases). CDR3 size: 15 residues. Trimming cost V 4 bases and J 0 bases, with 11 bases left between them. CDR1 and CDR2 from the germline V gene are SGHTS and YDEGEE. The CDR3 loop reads CASSVRVFSGNTIYF. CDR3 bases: TGTGCCAGCAGCGTCAGGGTATTCTCTGGAAACACCATATATTTT.

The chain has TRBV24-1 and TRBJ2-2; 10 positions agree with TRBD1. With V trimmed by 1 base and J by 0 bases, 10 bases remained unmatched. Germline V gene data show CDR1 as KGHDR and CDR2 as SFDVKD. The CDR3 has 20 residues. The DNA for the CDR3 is TGTGCCACCAGTGATTTAGGGGACAGGGGAGAGAGCGCGAACACCGGGGAGCTGTTTTTT. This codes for CATSDLGDRGESANTGELFF.

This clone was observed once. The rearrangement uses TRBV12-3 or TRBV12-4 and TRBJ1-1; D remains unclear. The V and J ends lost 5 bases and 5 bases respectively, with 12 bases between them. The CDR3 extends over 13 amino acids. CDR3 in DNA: TGTGCCAGCAGTACGAAGTCGGGTACTGAAGCTTTCTTT. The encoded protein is CASSTKSGTEAFF.

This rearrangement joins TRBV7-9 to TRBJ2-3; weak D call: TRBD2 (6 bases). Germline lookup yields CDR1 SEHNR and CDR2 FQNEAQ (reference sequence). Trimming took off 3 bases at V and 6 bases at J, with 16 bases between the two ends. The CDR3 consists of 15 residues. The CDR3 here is CASSFPGAGPDTQYF. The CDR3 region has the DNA TGTGCCAGCAGCTTCCCGGGAGCCGGTCCGGATACGCAGTATTTT.

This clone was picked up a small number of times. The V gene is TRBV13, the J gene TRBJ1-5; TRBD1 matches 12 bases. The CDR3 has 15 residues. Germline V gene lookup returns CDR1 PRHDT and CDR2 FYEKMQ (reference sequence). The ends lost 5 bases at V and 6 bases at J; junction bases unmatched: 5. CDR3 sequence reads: CASSLGQGAGQPQHF. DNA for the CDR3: TGTGCCAGCAGCCTGGGACAGGGGGCCGGTCAGCCCCAGCATTTT.

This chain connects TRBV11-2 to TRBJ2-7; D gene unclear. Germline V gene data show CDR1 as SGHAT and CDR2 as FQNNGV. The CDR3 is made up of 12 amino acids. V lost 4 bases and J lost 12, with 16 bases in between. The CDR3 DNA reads TGTGCCAGCAGCTCCGTTACGGGTCCTAGGTACGTC. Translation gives CASSSVTGPRYV.

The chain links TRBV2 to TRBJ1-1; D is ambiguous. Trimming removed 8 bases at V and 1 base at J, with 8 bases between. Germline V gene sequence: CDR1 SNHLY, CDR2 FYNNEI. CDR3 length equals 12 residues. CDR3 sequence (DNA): TGTGCCAGCGGGCAAAAGAACACTGAAGCTTTCTTT. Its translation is CASGQKNTEAFF.

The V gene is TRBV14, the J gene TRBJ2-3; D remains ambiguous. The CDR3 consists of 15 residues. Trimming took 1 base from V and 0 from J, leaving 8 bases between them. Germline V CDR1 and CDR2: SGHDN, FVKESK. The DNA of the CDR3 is TGTGCCAGCAGCCAAGGAGAGTCTAGCACAGATACGCAGTATTTT. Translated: CASSQGESSTDTQYF. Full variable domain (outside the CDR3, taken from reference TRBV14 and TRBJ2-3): EAGVTQFPSHSVIEKGQTVTLRCDPISGHDNLYWYRRVMGKEIKFLLHFVKESKQDESGMPNNRFLAERTGGTYSTLKVQPAELEDSGVYFCASSQGESSTDTQYFGPGTRLTVL.

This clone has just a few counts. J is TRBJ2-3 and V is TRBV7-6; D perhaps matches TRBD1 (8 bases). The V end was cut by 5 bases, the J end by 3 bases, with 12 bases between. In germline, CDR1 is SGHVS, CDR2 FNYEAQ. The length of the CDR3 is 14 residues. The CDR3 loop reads CASSPQGGTDTQYF. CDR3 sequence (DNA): TGTGCCAGCAGCCCACAGGGGGGGACAGATACGCAGTATTTT.

The CDR3 nucleotides are TGTGCCAGCAGTGAGCCTCCCATAGGCACAGATACGCAGTATTTT. It specifies CASSEPPIGTDTQYF. The chain couples TRBV6-1 to TRBJ2-3; no definite D call. The V gene lost 3 bases and the J gene lost 1 base, with 11 bases spanning the gap. This CDR3 is 15 amino acids long. CDR1 MNHNS and CDR2 SASEGT come from the germline V gene.

This CDR3 is CASSLALRTSGGLRTQYF. DNA of the CDR3: TGCGCCAGCAGCTTGGCTCTCAGGACTAGCGGGGGACTACGGACGCAGTATTTT. The chain joins TRBV5-1 to TRBJ2-3, with 13 nucleotides matching TRBD2. The germline gives CDR1 SGHRS, CDR2 YFSETQ. V lost 0 bases, J lost 9 bases, and 13 bases stayed unmatched. The CDR3 length is 18 residues. Using reference TRBV5-1 and TRBJ2-3 for the parts outside the CDR3, the full variable domain is KAGVTQTPRYLIKTRGQQVTLSCSPISGHRSVSWYQQTPGQGLQFLFEYFSETQRNKGNFPGRFSGRQFSNSRSEMNVSTLELGDSALYLCASSLALRTSGGLRTQYFGPGTRLTVL.

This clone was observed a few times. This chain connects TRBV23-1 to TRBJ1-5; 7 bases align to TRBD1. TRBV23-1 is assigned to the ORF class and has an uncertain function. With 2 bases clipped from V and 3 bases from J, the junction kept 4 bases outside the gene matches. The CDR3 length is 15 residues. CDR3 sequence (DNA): TGCGCCAGCAGTCAAACGACAGGGATCAATCAGCCCCAGCATTTT. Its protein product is CASSQTTGINQPQHF.